These 18 T cell receptor beta chains originate from one sample sequenced in a study of kidney transplant recipient with SARS-CoV-2 infection. TCRdb reprocessed the reads via MiXCR and lists one record per CDR3 protein. The table has roughly 230,000 distinct CDR3 sequences, roughly 26% seen once; the top ten hold more than 6.5%. The input for sequencing was a blood sample, taken at baseline and around day 120 from a kidney transplant recipient. The receptors originated from a male patient aged 30 to 39 who had COVID-19 and was a kidney transplant recipient. The graft donor may be the source of some T cells.

This clonotype occurred a few times. The chain combines TRBV7-6 with TRBJ2-2, with 10 bases lining up with TRBD2. Germline V CDR1 and CDR2: SGHVS, FNYEAQ. This CDR3 is built from 16 residues. V lost 5 bases, J lost 6 bases, and 9 bases stayed unmatched. Here the CDR3 reads CASSPRIAGGSGELFF. The CDR3 DNA sequence: TGTGCCAGCAGCCCCCGGATAGCGGGGGGTTCCGGGGAGCTGTTTTTT.

As regards this clonotype: A far larger clone is a single base away, which makes a read error likely. The chain is built from TRBV6-1 and TRBJ2-5, with D perhaps matching TRBD1 or TRBD2 (5 bases each). The J call may be faulty, since TRBJ2-7 better matches the DNA end. Germline V gives CDR1 MNHNS, CDR2 SASEGT. The CDR3 is 14 residues long. The CDR3 nucleotides are TGTGCCAGCAGTGCTTCAGGGAGCTCCTACGAGCAGTACGTC. Its translation: CASSASGSSYEQYV.

About this clonotype itself: Mismatch with germline at one junction end may stem from a read error. The rearrangement links TRBV16 to TRBJ1-2, with unresolved D. This CDR3 is built from 17 residues. The germline CDR1 and CDR2 sequences are KGHSY and FQNENV. The CDR3 DNA is TGTGCCAGCAGCATAAAAAAGGTCGTTAGAAAGACCTATGGCTGCACCTTC. Translation gives CASSIKKVVRKTYGCTF.

On this clonotype: Since a much larger clone is just one base distant, this may be a read error. J is TRBJ1-2 and V is TRBV5-6; D gene uncertain. The V and J ends lost 7 bases and 4 bases respectively, with 23 bases between them. The CDR3 consists of 16 residues. Germline lookup yields CDR1 SGHDT and CDR2 YYEEEE. The CDR3 nucleotides are TGTGCCAGCGGATCCGGCAATAGTCGAAGGACCTATGGCTACACCTTC. It is translated as CASGSGNSRRTYGYTF.

About this clonotype itself: Since a much larger clone is just one base distant, this may be a read error. V gene TRBV11-2 combines with J gene TRBJ1-2; TRBD1 might be the D (5 bases). The CDR3 spans 17 residues. CDR1 SGHAT and CDR2 FQNNGV come from the germline V gene. V was trimmed by 5 bases and J by 4 bases, leaving 23 bases between them. CDR3 amino acids: CASSISGTGRKTYGYTF. The CDR3 coding sequence is TGTGCCAGCAGCATTTCGGGAACAGGCAGAAAGACCTATGGCTACACCTTC.

This clonotype was counted many times. This rearrangement joins TRBV12-3 or TRBV12-4 to TRBJ1-1; D remains unclear. CDR3 length: 14 amino acids. Trimming removed 5 bases at V and 3 bases at J, with 13 bases between. Here the CDR3 DNA reads TGTGCCAGCAGTGACACTGGAGGTCACACTGAAGCTTTCTTT. This translates into CASSDTGGHTEAFF.

Comments on this clonotype: Given a much more abundant clone one base away, this may be a read error. The chain joins TRBV30 to TRBJ1-5; D possibly corresponds to TRBD1 (6 bases). Germline V lookup: CDR1 GTSNPN, CDR2 SVGIG (reference sequence). CDR3 size: 14 residues. CDR3 protein: CARSVGRGHQPQHF. The CDR3 DNA follows: TGTGCCCGGAGCGTGGGCAGGGGTCATCAGCCCCAGCATTTT.

Ten or more counts support this clonotype. This sequence joins TRBV5-4 and TRBJ2-3, with a weak D call TRBD2 (5 bases). Germline values: CDR1 SGHNT, CDR2 YYREEE (reference sequence). The CDR3 is made up of 14 amino acids. V was shortened by 3 bases and J by 4 bases, with 12 bases between the two germline ends. The DNA for the CDR3 is TGTGCCAGCAGCTCCCGGACTGGCGCAGATACGCAGTATTTT. It translates to CASSSRTGADTQYF. Supplemented by reference TRBV5-4 and TRBJ2-3, the full variable domain reads ETGVTQSPTHLIKTRGQQVTLRCSSQSGHNTVSWYQQALGQGPQFIFQYYREEENGRGNFPPRFSGLQFPNYSSELNVNALELDDSALYLCASSSRTGADTQYFGPGTRLTVL.

In this sample, this clonotype turned up once. At one of its ends the junction is not consistent with the germline gene, which may arise from a read error. The chain combines TRBV6-4 with TRBJ2-3; TRBD2 might be the D (5 bases). CDR3 length equals 14 residues. Per germline, CDR1 MRHNA and CDR2 SNTAGT. The CDR3 here is CASSDPSSTDTQDF. The CDR3 bases are TGTGCCAGCAGTGACCCTTCTAGCACAGATACGCAGGATTTT.

This clonotype occurred a few times. CDR3 nucleotide sequence: TGTGCCAGCAGCACGTATAGTGAATCTCGAAAGACCTATGGCTACACCTTC. Protein sequence: CASSTYSESRKTYGYTF. The V call is TRBV7-6, the J call TRBJ1-2; D gene uncertain. Looked up from germline, CDR1 is SGHVS and CDR2 is FNYEAQ. CDR3 length equals 17 residues. V dropped 5 bases and J dropped 4 bases, with 23 bases sitting between them.

The CDR3 spells CASSPVVATVMQDTQYF. The CDR3 nucleotides read TGTGCCAGCAGCCCTGTGGTAGCTACAGTCATGCAAGATACGCAGTATTTT. The rearrangement links TRBV21-1 to TRBJ2-3; the table's D call of TRBD1 was not tested on the DNA. TRBV21-1 is labeled a pseudogene. The CDR3 loop spans 17 amino acids.

This clonotype was counted at least ten times. The chain recombines TRBV6-2 or TRBV6-3 with TRBJ1-5; D not certain. Germline CDR1 MNHEY, CDR2 SVGEGT. This CDR3 region has 13 residues. The V and J ends lost 6 bases and 3 bases respectively, with 9 bases between them. CDR3 sequence (DNA): TGTGCCAGCAGCGGCGTACTCAATCAGCCCCAGCATTTT. Its translation is CASSGVLNQPQHF.

This clonotype showed up many times. The chain joins TRBV11-1 to TRBJ1-2; D not resolved. This CDR3 contains 17 residues. With 5 bases removed from V and 4 bases from J, the gap between germline ends came to 23 bases. Germline V gene sequence: CDR1 SGHAT, CDR2 FQDESV (reference sequence). Here the CDR3 DNA reads TGTGCCAGCAGCAATGCTAGTAAGGCTGGAAAGACCTATGGCTACACCTTC. Its translation: CASSNASKAGKTYGYTF.

As for this clonotype: This may be a read error, as it is one base from a much larger clone. The chain links TRBV20-1 to TRBJ2-2; 10 bases map to TRBD2. This CDR3 has 15 residues. The trim removed 4 bases at V and 7 bases at J, leaving 9 bases unmatched. Per germline, CDR1 DFQATT and CDR2 SNEGSKA (reference sequence). For the CDR3, the DNA is TGCAGTGCTAAGAGCGGGAGGGCCTTCGACGGGGAGCTGTTTTTT. Encoded protein: CSAKSGRAFDGELFF.

This clonotype was counted at least ten times. V gene TRBV19 combines with J gene TRBJ2-1; 7 bases match TRBD2. Germline values: CDR1 LNHDA, CDR2 SQIVND (reference sequence). The junction had 11 bases not matched to a gene; V was cut back by 9 bases and J by 6 bases. CDR3 size: 14 residues. CDR3 in amino acids: CASTVSGLGNEQFF. The CDR3 nucleotides are TGTGCCAGCACCGTTAGCGGGCTTGGCAATGAGCAGTTCTTC.

Note on this clonotype: A single base separates this from a much larger clone, so it may be a read error. The chain uses TRBV11-2 and TRBJ2-1; no definite D call. V was shortened by 6 bases and J by 0 bases, with 12 bases between the two germline ends. CDR1 and CDR2 from the germline V gene are SGHAT and FQNNGV. The CDR3 loop spans 15 amino acids. The CDR3 loop is CASSFSLNSYNEQFF. CDR3 DNA sequence: TGTGCCAGCAGTTTTAGCCTGAACTCCTACAATGAGCAGTTCTTC. Based on the CDR3 plus reference TRBV11-2 and TRBJ2-1, the full variable domain is EAGVAQSPRYKIIEKRQSVAFWCNPISGHATLYWYQQILGQGPKLLIQFQNNGVVDDSQLPKDRFSAERLKGVDSTLKIQPAKLEDSAVYLCASSFSLNSYNEQFFGPGTRLTVL.

In its sample, this clonotype was seen many times. J is TRBJ1-2 and V is TRBV6-5; D ambiguous. V shed 4 bases and J shed 4 bases, with 22 bases lying between them. CDR3 length: 17 residues. Germline V gene sequence: CDR1 MNHEY, CDR2 SVGAGI. The CDR3 loop is CASSSFCSMRKTYGYTF. Written as DNA, the CDR3 is TGTGCCAGCAGTTCGTTCTGCTCTATGCGAAAGACCTATGGCTACACCTTC.

This clonotype was seen ten or more times. The chain uses TRBV20-1 and TRBJ2-2, with a possible D match to TRBD2 (6 bases). Germline CDR1 DFQATT, CDR2 SNEGSKA (reference sequence). The CDR3 covers 14 residues. With 6 bases removed from V and 4 bases from J, the gap between germline ends came to 15 bases. The CDR3 loop reads CSAMVAGSTGELFF. The CDR3 region has the DNA TGCAGTGCGATGGTCGCGGGAAGCACCGGGGAGCTGTTTTTT.